This paragraph covers one T cell receptor (beta chain) sequence. Its antigen target is currently unknown. No quality values exist for individual bases; no much larger clone is one base distant. Taken from cysteine to phenylalanine, the CDR3 has 14 residues. Left in the record is the CDR3 DNA by itself, 42 bases read in frame from the first base. CDR1 and CDR2, per the germline V gene, are SGHRS and YFSETQ. V and J lose 1 base and 8 bases, and a span of 15 bases separates them. This sample was included in a study of blood T cell repertoires in COVID-19 (TCRdb year 2020). The study in broad terms: Collaborator samples came from the United States, Italy and Spain and covered acute and convalescent phases of COVID-19. The prospective study material was composed of cDNA or gDNA derived from T cells, B-cell-depleted T cells, or PBMCs. Subjects who had been exposed to COVID-19, were actively infected with it, or had recovered from it provided the deeply sampled blood TCRbeta repertoires that made up the dataset. The repertoires were released in a freely available public database meant as a resource for research on the immune response to SARS-CoV-2. The samples were drawn from two sources: the first 160 participants of the ongoing ImmuneRACE study, and 1,000 to 1,500 subjects contributed by 6 global collaborators. Nearly every sample came with metadata listing a de-identified subject ID, COVID-19 status, age in years and sex. Where available, HLA class I and class II types were taken from metadata supplied by the sample provider and were not determined by assay-based typing. Overall study results and their limits: Clinical and demographic metadata were provided uncurated, with the amount varying by source and participant.

TCRbeta CDR3 regions were amplified from genomic DNA using the immunoSEQ Assay, a bias-controlled multiplex PCR. The authors' pipeline ran thus. The number of nucleated cells in each sample was estimated by amplification of reference gene primers within the assay. To quantify the absolute abundance of each unique TCRbeta CDR3 rearrangement, sequence reads were collapsed and filtered. For each sample, productive Simpson clonality was calculated as the square root of Simpson's diversity index over productive rearrangements. TCRdb limited this immuneACCESS table to in-frame rearrangements with V and J called. A share of clones is missing; checked studies link under half to unresolved V genes, and the rest is unexplained. The DNA gave D and trimming, while V, J and clone size come from that table. For this sample the table gives around 400,000 clones, of which about 89% were detected only once. The ten largest clones add up to 0.95% to 1.5% of the sample.

Collaborating institutions collected whole blood in K2EDTA tubes following their own protocols. Collaborator samples were shipped for TCRbeta analysis as frozen whole blood, isolated PBMCs, or DNA extracted from either sample type. The sample was peripheral blood. The V gene is TRBV5-1 and the J gene is TRBJ1-1; the D gene is possibly TRBD1, with 6 bases matching. The sequence was obtained from a man aged 40-55 years with acute or convalescent COVID-19. The encoded CDR3 is CASSLNRATGEAFF. In nucleotides, the sequence is TGCGCCAGCAGCTTGAACAGGGCAACCGGGGAAGCTTTCTTT.